This T cell receptor beta chain came from a study of cytomegalovirus exposure and HLA in healthy donors. The PCR employed 60 Vbeta primers together with 13 Jbeta primers. Only in-frame clones appear in the TCRdb table, and some are missing; sequencing was by immunoSEQ multiplex PCR. The sample shows some 130,000 clones, about 80% of them seen only once. The germline gives CDR1 SGDLS, CDR2 YYNGEE. Trimming removed 3 bases at V and 7 bases at J, with 16 bases between. The CDR3 runs to 15 residues. In the case of this clone: What it binds is not known.

Findings and caveats of the study: V- and J-gene trimming of TCR beta was linked (in a later analysis) to a missense DCLRE1C variant. Some V segments (TRBV6-2 and TRBV6-3 among them) were excluded as indistinguishable. It has been reported that TCR beta sequences accurately predicted the HLA-A and HLA-B alleles of most subjects.

Sequenced input: PBMCs. The J gene is TRBJ1-4, the V gene TRBV9; no reliable D call. The sequence came from a boy between 2 and 10 years old in good health and CMV-seronegative. CDR3 amino acids: CASSGRTPMSEKLFF. Here the CDR3 DNA reads TGTGCCAGCAGCGGACGGACTCCTATGAGTGAAAAACTGTTTTTT.